This T cell receptor beta chain originates from a study of T cell responses to AZD1222 COVID-19 vaccine. General study results and limits: Among those given AZD1222, only five or six were seropositive at baseline. A rise in Spike-specific TCR breadth and depth followed two AZD1222 doses. There were mostly white British donors and more females than males, and clonal diversity was possibly underestimated.

Only in-frame clones appear in the TCRdb table, and some are missing; sequencing was by immunoSEQ multiplex PCR. The sample gives about 150,000 clones, 88% of which show up once; 3.1% is in the top ten. As for this clone: The antigen remains unidentified.

Deletions cut 2 bases from V and 7 bases from J, with 26 bases between. The germline V gene encodes CDR1 MGHRA and CDR2 YSYEKL. CDR3 length: 18 amino acids. The chain joins TRBV4-1 to TRBJ1-2; weak D call: TRBD1 (5 bases). This receptor was taken from an adult in good health. The material was peripheral blood, obtained on day 0 of AZD1222 vaccination. CDR3 in amino acids: CASSQRINRPGGALGYTF. The CDR3 DNA sequence: TGCGCCAGCAGCCAACGAATTAACCGCCCGGGAGGGGCGCTTGGCTACACCTTC.